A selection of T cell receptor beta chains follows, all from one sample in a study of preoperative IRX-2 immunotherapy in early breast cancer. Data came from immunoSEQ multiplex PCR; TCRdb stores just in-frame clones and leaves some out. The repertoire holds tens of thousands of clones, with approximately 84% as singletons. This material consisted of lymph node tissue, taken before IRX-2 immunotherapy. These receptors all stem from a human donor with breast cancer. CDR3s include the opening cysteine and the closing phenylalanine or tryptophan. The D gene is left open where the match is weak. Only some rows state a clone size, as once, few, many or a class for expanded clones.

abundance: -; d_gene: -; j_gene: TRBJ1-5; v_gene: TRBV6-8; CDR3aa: CASSFGINQPQHF; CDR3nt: TGTGCCAGCAGTTTTGGCATTAATCAGCCCCAGCATTTT
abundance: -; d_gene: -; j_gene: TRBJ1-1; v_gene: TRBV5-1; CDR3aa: CASSQNRIGQRPEAFF; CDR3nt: TGCGCCAGCAGCCAGAACCGAATTGGACAGAGACCTGAAGCTTTCTTT
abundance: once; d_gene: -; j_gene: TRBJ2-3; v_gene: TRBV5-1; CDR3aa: CASSLQAGGTDTQYF; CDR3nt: TGCGCCAGCAGCTTGCAGGCAGGTGGCACAGATACGCAGTATTTT
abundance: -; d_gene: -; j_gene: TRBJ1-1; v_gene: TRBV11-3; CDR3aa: CASSLWGRGYMNTEAFF; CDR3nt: TGTGCCAGCAGCTTATGGGGTCGGGGCTACATGAACACTGAAGCTTTCTTT
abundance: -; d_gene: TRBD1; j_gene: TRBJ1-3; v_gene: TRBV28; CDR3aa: CASSLSLGQGASGNTIYF; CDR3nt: TGTGCCAGCAGTTTATCTCTCGGACAGGGGGCTTCTGGAAACACCATATATTTT
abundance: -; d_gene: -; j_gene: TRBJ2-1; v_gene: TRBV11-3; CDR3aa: CASSLPSRGFNEQFF; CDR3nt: TGTGCCAGCAGCTTGCCTTCCCGGGGGTTTAATGAGCAGTTCTTC
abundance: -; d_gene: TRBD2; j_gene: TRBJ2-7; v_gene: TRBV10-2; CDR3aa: CASRQPGGAYEQYF; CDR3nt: TGCGCCAGCAGGCAGCCGGGGGGAGCCTACGAGCAGTACTTC
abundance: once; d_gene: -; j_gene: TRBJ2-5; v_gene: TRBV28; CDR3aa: CASTRGSQETQYF; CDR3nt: TGTGCCAGCACCCGGGGGAGCCAAGAGACCCAGTACTTC
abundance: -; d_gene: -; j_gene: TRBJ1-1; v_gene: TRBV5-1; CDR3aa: CASSATGSGTEAFF; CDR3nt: TGCGCCAGCAGCGCCACAGGGAGTGGCACTGAAGCTTTCTTT
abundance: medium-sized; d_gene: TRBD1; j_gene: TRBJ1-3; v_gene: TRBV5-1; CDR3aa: CASSLGQGAGNTIYF; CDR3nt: TGCGCCAGCAGCTTGGGACAGGGGGCTGGAAACACCATATATTTT
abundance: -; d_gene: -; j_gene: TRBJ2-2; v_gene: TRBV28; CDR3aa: CASSFLVTGELFF; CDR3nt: TGTGCCAGCAGTTTTCTTGTAACCGGGGAGCTGTTTTTT
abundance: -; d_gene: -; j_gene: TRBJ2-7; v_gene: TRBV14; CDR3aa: CASSQGHLFYEQYF; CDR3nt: TGTGCCAGCAGCCAAGGGCACCTCTTCTACGAGCAGTACTTC
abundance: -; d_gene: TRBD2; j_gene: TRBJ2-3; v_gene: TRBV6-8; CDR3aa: CASSYSGLAGGRYF; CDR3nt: TGTGCCAGCAGTTACTCTGGACTAGCGGGGGGGCGGTATTTT
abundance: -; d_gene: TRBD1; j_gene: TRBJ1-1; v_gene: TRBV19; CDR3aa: CASTLLDRDTEAFF; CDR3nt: TGTGCCAGTACCTTACTGGACAGGGACACTGAAGCTTTCTTT
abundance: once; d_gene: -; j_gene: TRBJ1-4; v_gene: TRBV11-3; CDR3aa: CASSSSSGMGKGEKLFF; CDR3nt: TGTGCCAGCAGTTCGTCCTCAGGGATGGGAAAGGGGGAAAAACTGTTTTTT